These 13 T cell receptor beta chains share one sample of origin, sequenced in a study of CXCR3 chemokines and chemotherapy response in bladder cancer. TCRdb reanalysed the PCR reads using MiXCR and keeps one entry per CDR3 protein. Here the sample spans 8,000 to 10,000 distinct CDR3 sequences, roughly 23% being singletons. Sample collection occurred from a patient whose treatment included neoadjuvant chemotherapy. All receptors come from a human donor with bladder cancer that did not respond to neoadjuvant chemotherapy.

This clonotype was observed at least ten times. The V call is TRBV7-9, the J call TRBJ1-1, with TRBD1 as a possible D gene (6 bases). Germline CDR1 reads SEHNR; CDR2 reads FQNEAQ (reference sequence). This CDR3 contains 14 residues. V dropped 4 bases and J dropped 0 bases, with 9 bases sitting between them. In DNA form, the CDR3 reads TGTGCCAGCAGCTCACAGGGTATGAACACTGAAGCTTTCTTT. Its protein product is CASSSQGMNTEAFF.

This clonotype is categorized as medium-sized. The rearrangement links TRBV6-1 to TRBJ2-7; the match to TRBD1 covers 9 bases. Looked up from germline, CDR1 is MNHNS and CDR2 is SASEGT. Trimming removed 9 bases from V and 5 bases from J; junction bases left unmatched: 8. The CDR3 runs 13 residues. CDR3 DNA: TGTGCCAGTACCGGGACAGGGCTCCACGAGCAGTACTTC. Residues: CASTGTGLHEQYF.

Of note for this clonotype: This likely reflects a read error, since a far larger clone is one base away. This chain uses TRBV6-2 or TRBV6-3 with TRBJ2-2, with TRBD1 matching over 7 bases. Losses at the gene ends were 4 bases for V and 0 bases for J; bases not matched to a gene: 2. The CDR3 spans 15 residues. From germline, CDR1 is MNHEY and CDR2 SVGEGT. The chain's CDR3 is CASSSQGTNTGELFF. The CDR3 DNA is TGTGCCAGCAGTTCACAGGGGACGAACACCGGGGAGCTGTTTTTT.

This clonotype was observed many times. V usage is TRBV5-4 and J usage is TRBJ1-1; D possibly corresponds to TRBD1 (5 bases). CDR1 is SGHNT and CDR2 is YYREEE in the germline V gene (reference sequence). The CDR3 has 16 amino acids. The V and J ends lost 3 bases and 4 bases respectively, with 19 bases between them. The CDR3, as DNA: TGTGCCAGCAGCTCCAACGCAGGGAGGAAGGGCACTGAAGCTTTCTTT. As protein: CASSSNAGRKGTEAFF.

This sequence joins TRBV4-3 and TRBJ2-7; D perhaps matches TRBD2 (5 bases). Germline CDR1 and CDR2: LGHNA and YSLEER. The length of the CDR3 is 15 residues. Trimming removed 0 bases at V and 4 bases at J, with 13 bases between. The chain's CDR3 is CASSQEAARAYEQYF. The CDR3 coding sequence is TGCGCCAGCAGCCAAGAAGCGGCTAGGGCATACGAGCAGTACTTC.

This clonotype is medium-sized. The chain recombines TRBV5-5 with TRBJ2-3; perhaps D is TRBD1 or TRBD2 (6 bases each). V gave up 2 bases and J gave up 6 bases, with 13 bases separating them. CDR3 length: 14 residues. Per germline, CDR1 SGHKS and CDR2 YYEKEE (reference sequence). This CDR3 is CASSFQRGDDTQYF. DNA of the CDR3: TGTGCCAGCAGCTTTCAGAGGGGGGACGATACGCAGTATTTT.

This clonotype has at least ten counts. This rearrangement joins TRBV7-9 to TRBJ2-5; 8 nucleotides align to TRBD2. Trimming took 2 bases from V and 5 from J; bases not matched to a gene: 10. The CDR3 extends over 16 amino acids. Germline CDR1 reads SEHNR; CDR2 reads FQNEAQ (reference sequence). CDR3 nucleotide sequence: TGTGCCAGCAGCTTAAAGTCCGGGGGGGTCTGGGAGACCCAGTACTTC. Translating gives CASSLKSGGVWETQYF.

By share, this clonotype counts as medium-sized. The CDR3: CSVDGGGGDTQYF. CDR3 DNA: TGCAGCGTTGATGGGGGAGGCGGAGATACGCAGTATTTT. V and J are TRBV29-1 and TRBJ2-3; TRBD2 is a possible D gene (6 bases). The CDR3 consists of 13 residues. Germline-derived CDR1 and CDR2 are SQVTM and ANQGSEA. The ends were cut back, 3 bases at V and 5 bases at J, with 12 bases in the middle.

Concerning this clonotype: With only one base between it and a far larger clone, this is likely a read error. The J gene is TRBJ2-3, the V gene TRBV6-5, with 8 bases aligning to TRBD2. CDR3 length equals 16 residues. CDR1 is MNHEY, CDR2 SVGAGI, per germline. CDR3 DNA sequence: TGTGCCACCAGTGATGGTCGGGGGGGGATCACAGATACGCAGTGTTTT. Protein sequence: CATSDGRGGITDTQCF.

The table lists this clonotype with many counts. The rearrangement joins TRBV27 to TRBJ1-1; D ambiguous. The length of the CDR3 is 14 residues. V lost 4 bases and J 3 bases, leaving 12 bases between the germline ends. Germline CDR1 and CDR2: MNHEY and SMNVEV (reference sequence). In nucleotides, the CDR3 is TGTGCCAGCAGTTCCCCAATGGGGTACACTGAAGCTTTCTTT. This translates into CASSSPMGYTEAFF.

This clonotype was observed at least ten times. The rearrangement uses TRBV20-1 and TRBJ2-5, with D maybe TRBD1 (5 bases). Germline CDR1 reads DFQATT; CDR2 reads SNEGSKA (reference sequence). Trimming removed 7 bases from V and 4 bases from J, with 10 bases in between. The CDR3 loop spans 11 amino acids. This CDR3 is CSVSGSETQYF. The DNA of the CDR3 is TGCAGTGTTTCAGGGTCAGAGACCCAGTACTTC.

This clonotype was counted ten times or more. The chain has TRBV4-1 and TRBJ1-4, with no clear D. V shed 1 base and J shed 0 bases, with 9 bases lying between them. From germline, CDR1 is MGHRA and CDR2 YSYEKL. The CDR3 has 16 residues. As DNA, the CDR3 is TGCGCCAGCAGCCAAGCCCACGGGACAACTAATGAAAAACTGTTTTTT. It codes for CASSQAHGTTNEKLFF.

In its sample, this clonotype ranks as medium-sized (0.01 to 0.1%). V is TRBV19 and J is TRBJ2-2; the D gene is possibly TRBD2 (6 bases). The CDR3 has 15 amino acids. Germline loops: CDR1 LNHDA, CDR2 SQIVND (reference sequence). V lost 8 bases, J lost 5 bases, and 18 bases lay in between. The CDR3 nucleotides are TGTGCCAGTGCCAGTGTGGGCGGGGTTACCGGGGAGCTGTTTTTT. Protein: CASASVGGVTGELFF.